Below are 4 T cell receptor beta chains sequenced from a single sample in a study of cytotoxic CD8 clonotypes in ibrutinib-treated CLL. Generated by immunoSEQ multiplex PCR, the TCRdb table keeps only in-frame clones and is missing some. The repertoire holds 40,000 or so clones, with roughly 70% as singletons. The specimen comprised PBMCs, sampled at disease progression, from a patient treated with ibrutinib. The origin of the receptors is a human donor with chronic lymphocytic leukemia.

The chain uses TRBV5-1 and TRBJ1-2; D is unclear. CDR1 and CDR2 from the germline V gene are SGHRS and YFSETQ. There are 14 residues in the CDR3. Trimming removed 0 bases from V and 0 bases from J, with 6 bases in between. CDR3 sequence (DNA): TGCGCCAGCAGCTTGGAGTCGACTAACTATGGCTACACCTTC. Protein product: CASSLESTNYGYTF. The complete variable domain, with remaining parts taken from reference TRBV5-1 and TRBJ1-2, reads KAGVTQTPRYLIKTRGQQVTLSCSPISGHRSVSWYQQTPGQGLQFLFEYFSETQRNKGNFPGRFSGRQFSNSRSEMNVSTLELGDSALYLCASSLESTNYGYTFGSGTRLTVV.

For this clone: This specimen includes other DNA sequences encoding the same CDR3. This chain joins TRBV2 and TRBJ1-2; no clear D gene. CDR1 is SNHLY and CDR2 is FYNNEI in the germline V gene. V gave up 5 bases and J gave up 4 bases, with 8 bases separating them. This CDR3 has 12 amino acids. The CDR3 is CASSPVLYGYTF. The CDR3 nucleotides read TGTGCCAGCAGTCCGGTCCTCTATGGCTACACCTTC.

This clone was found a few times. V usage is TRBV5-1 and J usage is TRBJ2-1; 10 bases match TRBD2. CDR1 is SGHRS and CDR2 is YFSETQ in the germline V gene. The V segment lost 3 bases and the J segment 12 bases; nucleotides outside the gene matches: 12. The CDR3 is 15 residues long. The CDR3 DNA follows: TGCGCCAGCAGCTCCGGCGGAATAGCGGGAGGCACGCAGTTCTTC. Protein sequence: CASSSGGIAGGTQFF.

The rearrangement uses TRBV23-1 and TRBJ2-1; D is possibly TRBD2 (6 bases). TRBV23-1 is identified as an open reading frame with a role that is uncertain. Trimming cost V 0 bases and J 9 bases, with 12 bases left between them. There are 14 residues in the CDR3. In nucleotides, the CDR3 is TGCGCCAGCAGTCAATCGGTCGGGAGTGCTGAGCAGTTCTTC. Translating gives CASSQSVGSAEQFF.